This T cell receptor (beta chain) comes out of a study of prognosis after radiotherapy for stage I lung cancer. On the study more broadly: 10 to 15 men and a handful of women, aged about 50 to 95 and with a median age of 74.5 years, made up the patients. Findings of the study overall: Reduced unique TCR clone counts were recorded after stereotactic body radiation therapy, with a median of about 9,700 versus 6,500.

As to this clonotype: Its antigen is as yet unknown. An end of the junction differs from the germline gene, which may be a read error.

CDR1 and CDR2 (germline): MNHEY, SVGEGT. The CDR3 totals 12 residues. Two-round multiplex PCR, the amplification method, yielded TCR beta CDR3 from genomic DNA. Amplification during the initial PCR round employed primers specific to each TRBV and TRBJ gene. MiXCR, applied by TCRdb to the multiplex PCR reads, yields one record per CDR3 protein. The table shows 15,000 to 25,000 distinct CDR3 sequences, with about 27% occurring only once. This clonotype was sampled from a donor aged 50 or older with non-small cell lung cancer. The sample in question was PBMCs, obtained before or after stereotactic body radiation therapy (not recorded which). V usage is TRBV6-2 or TRBV6-3 and J usage is TRBJ2-5; perhaps TRBD2 as D (5 bases). The DNA of the CDR3 is TGTGCGAGCAGTTACGAGTCGGAGGCCAAGTACTTC. Amino acid sequence: CASSYESEAKYF.